The sequence of this T cell receptor (beta chain) was determined in a study of shared clonotypes between healthy human individuals. Repertoires were generated with immunoSEQ multiplex PCR, while TCRdb's copy carries only in-frame clones and drops some. The sample includes roughly 1,500,000 clones, 98% of them seen just once. The sequence was collected from a man aged 25-45 years in good health. Sequenced: naive CD4+ T cells sorted from blood. The subset here: CD45RA+ positively selected.

CDR3 region: CASSYQGPASTDTQYF. For the CDR3, the DNA is TGTGCCAGCAGTTACCAGGGGCCCGCTAGCACAGATACGCAGTATTTT. This chain uses TRBV6-5 with TRBJ2-3; D perhaps matches TRBD1 (6 bases). V gave up 2 bases and J gave up 0 bases, with 12 bases separating them. Germline V lookup: CDR1 MNHEY, CDR2 SVGAGI. This CDR3 is built from 16 residues.